The rows below give T cell receptor beta chains drawn from one sample of a study of shared clonotypes between healthy human individuals. The protocol was immunoSEQ multiplex PCR, while the TCRdb copy is restricted to in-frame clones and leaves out a portion. This repertoire shows roughly 1.5 million clones, 98% found once; its top ten account for about 0.42%. Sequencing was done on a sample of naive CD4+ T cells sorted from blood. The origin of the receptors is a young man in good health. Each CDR3 is given with its conserved first and last residue. A D gene is named only where the DNA matches it firmly. Clone size, where shown, is once, few, many, or a class for clones that have expanded.

clone_size: once; j_call: TRBJ2-1; d_call: -; cdr3_length: 13; v_call: TRBV14; cdr3_aa: CASSQDRYNEQFF; cdr3_nt: TGTGCCAGCAGCCAAGACCGGTACAATGAGCAGTTCTTC
clone_size: -; j_call: TRBJ2-1; d_call: TRBD2; cdr3_length: 19; v_call: TRBV5-6; cdr3_aa: CASSPPVPRPGRGYNEQFF; cdr3_nt: TGTGCCAGCAGCCCCCCCGTGCCCCGACCCGGGAGGGGGTACAATGAGCAGTTCTTC
clone_size: -; j_call: TRBJ1-2; d_call: -; cdr3_length: 14; v_call: TRBV6-6; cdr3_aa: CASTPKKPPYGYTF; cdr3_nt: TGTGCCAGCACCCCCAAGAAGCCCCCCTATGGCTACACCTTC
clone_size: -; j_call: TRBJ2-7; d_call: -; cdr3_length: 16; v_call: TRBV2; cdr3_aa: CASRPPDSFGSYEQYF; cdr3_nt: TGTGCCAGCAGACCGCCCGACAGCTTCGGGTCCTACGAGCAGTACTTC
clone_size: -; j_call: TRBJ2-3; d_call: TRBD2; cdr3_length: 16; v_call: TRBV9; cdr3_aa: CASSVASGSSTDTQYF; cdr3_nt: TGTGCCAGCAGCGTGGCTAGCGGGAGCTCCACAGATACGCAGTATTTT
clone_size: -; j_call: TRBJ2-7; d_call: -; cdr3_length: 13; v_call: TRBV14; cdr3_aa: CASSQAGIYEQYF; cdr3_nt: TGTGCCAGCAGCCAAGCAGGTATCTACGAGCAGTACTTC
clone_size: -; j_call: TRBJ2-1; d_call: -; cdr3_length: 14; v_call: TRBV28; cdr3_aa: CASSYDGVINEQFF; cdr3_nt: TGTGCCAGCAGTTACGATGGAGTGATTAATGAGCAGTTCTTC
clone_size: -; j_call: TRBJ1-5; d_call: -; cdr3_length: 16; v_call: TRBV23-1; cdr3_aa: CASSQASGGSNQPQHF; cdr3_nt: TGCGCCAGCAGTCAAGCTTCCGGCGGTAGCAATCAGCCCCAGCATTTT
clone_size: -; j_call: TRBJ2-3; d_call: TRBD1; cdr3_length: 14; v_call: TRBV9; cdr3_aa: CASSAGQGADTQYF; cdr3_nt: TGTGCCAGCAGCGCCGGACAGGGCGCAGATACGCAGTATTTT
clone_size: -; j_call: TRBJ1-1; d_call: -; cdr3_length: 11; v_call: TRBV5-1; cdr3_aa: CASSLSTEAFF; cdr3_nt: TGCGCCAGCAGCTTGTCCACTGAAGCTTTCTTT
clone_size: -; j_call: TRBJ2-7; d_call: -; cdr3_length: 15; v_call: TRBV7-3; cdr3_aa: CASSLKGQGPYEQYF; cdr3_nt: TGTGCCAGCAGTTTAAAAGGTCAGGGGCCCTACGAGCAGTACTTC
clone_size: once; j_call: TRBJ2-1; d_call: -; cdr3_length: 16; v_call: TRBV5-1; cdr3_aa: CASSLGPGRVSNEQFF; cdr3_nt: TGCGCCAGCAGCTTGGGACCGGGGAGAGTTTCCAATGAGCAGTTCTTC
clone_size: -; j_call: TRBJ1-5; d_call: -; cdr3_length: 14; v_call: TRBV27; cdr3_aa: CASSREGSNQPQHF; cdr3_nt: TGTGCCAGCAGTCGGGAGGGGAGCAATCAGCCCCAGCATTTT
clone_size: -; j_call: TRBJ2-7; d_call: -; cdr3_length: 12; v_call: TRBV11-2; cdr3_aa: CASSATSLEQYF; cdr3_nt: TGTGCCAGCAGCGCGACGAGCTTAGAGCAGTACTTC
clone_size: -; j_call: TRBJ2-3; d_call: -; cdr3_length: 13; v_call: TRBV2; cdr3_aa: CASTRTGRDTQYF; cdr3_nt: TGTGCCAGCACCAGGACTGGGCGGGATACGCAGTATTTT
clone_size: -; j_call: TRBJ2-7; d_call: -; cdr3_length: 15; v_call: TRBV5-1; cdr3_aa: CASSPTGLFAYEQYF; cdr3_nt: TGCGCCAGCAGCCCCACAGGCCTTTTTGCCTACGAGCAGTACTTC
clone_size: -; j_call: TRBJ1-2; d_call: TRBD1; cdr3_length: 14; v_call: TRBV28; cdr3_aa: CASRESGTGYGYTF; cdr3_nt: TGTGCCAGCAGGGAATCCGGGACAGGATACGGCTACACCTTC
clone_size: -; j_call: TRBJ2-1; d_call: TRBD2; cdr3_length: 22; v_call: TRBV27; cdr3_aa: CASSRTGPGTSGRISSYNEQFF; cdr3_nt: TGTGCCAGCAGCCGGACAGGGCCCGGGACTAGCGGGAGGATCAGCTCCTACAATGAGCAGTTCTTC
clone_size: -; j_call: TRBJ2-7; d_call: -; cdr3_length: 13; v_call: TRBV7-8; cdr3_aa: CASSRTPVYEQYF; cdr3_nt: TGTGCCAGCAGTCGAACCCCAGTCTACGAGCAGTACTTC
clone_size: -; j_call: TRBJ1-1; d_call: -; cdr3_length: 15; v_call: TRBV5-1; cdr3_aa: CASSLATRENTEAFF; cdr3_nt: TGCGCCAGCAGCCTCGCTACCCGGGAGAACACTGAAGCTTTCTTT
clone_size: -; j_call: TRBJ1-2; d_call: -; cdr3_length: 14; v_call: TRBV7-8; cdr3_aa: CASSARERPYGYTF; cdr3_nt: TGTGCCAGCAGCGCAAGGGAGCGGCCTTATGGCTACACCTTC
clone_size: -; j_call: TRBJ2-1; d_call: TRBD1; cdr3_length: 13; v_call: TRBV6-5; cdr3_aa: CASSRGTGGEQFF; cdr3_nt: TGTGCCAGCAGTAGGGGGACAGGGGGAGAGCAGTTCTTC
clone_size: -; j_call: TRBJ2-1; d_call: -; cdr3_length: 15; v_call: TRBV9; cdr3_aa: CASSVLGGSYNEQFF; cdr3_nt: TGTGCCAGCAGCGTGCTAGGGGGCTCCTACAATGAGCAGTTCTTC
clone_size: -; j_call: TRBJ1-1; d_call: TRBD1; cdr3_length: 17; v_call: TRBV5-4; cdr3_aa: CASSLGDRGSVNTEAFF; cdr3_nt: TGTGCCAGCAGCTTGGGAGACAGGGGGTCAGTGAATACTGAAGCTTTCTTT
clone_size: -; j_call: TRBJ2-7; d_call: TRBD2; cdr3_length: 15; v_call: TRBV19; cdr3_aa: CASSPRLAGVFEQYF; cdr3_nt: TGTGCCAGTAGTCCCCGACTAGCGGGAGTCTTCGAGCAGTACTTC
clone_size: -; j_call: TRBJ2-7; d_call: TRBD2; cdr3_length: 14; v_call: TRBV5-6; cdr3_aa: CASSLISGSREQYF; cdr3_nt: TGTGCCAGCAGCTTGATTAGCGGGAGTAGGGAGCAGTACTTC
clone_size: once; j_call: TRBJ2-1; d_call: -; cdr3_length: 14; v_call: TRBV7-2; cdr3_aa: CASSLVSVFNEQFF; cdr3_nt: TGTGCCAGCAGCTTAGTTTCTGTATTCAATGAGCAGTTCTTC
clone_size: -; j_call: TRBJ1-2; d_call: -; cdr3_length: 13; v_call: TRBV30; cdr3_aa: CAWSPNTGTRYTF; cdr3_nt: TGTGCCTGGAGCCCAAACACCGGGACGCGCTACACCTTC
clone_size: -; j_call: TRBJ2-2; d_call: -; cdr3_length: 14; v_call: TRBV11-3; cdr3_aa: CASSKGPNTGELFF; cdr3_nt: TGTGCCAGCAGCAAAGGTCCAAACACCGGGGAGCTGTTTTTT
clone_size: -; j_call: TRBJ2-1; d_call: TRBD2; cdr3_length: 15; v_call: TRBV11-2; cdr3_aa: CASSSGTSTYNEQFF; cdr3_nt: TGTGCCAGCAGCTCCGGGACTAGTACCTACAATGAGCAGTTCTTC
clone_size: -; j_call: TRBJ2-1; d_call: TRBD2; cdr3_length: 17; v_call: TRBV9; cdr3_aa: CASSVGPSGSSYNEQFF; cdr3_nt: TGTGCCAGCAGCGTAGGTCCTAGCGGGAGCTCCTACAATGAGCAGTTCTTC
clone_size: -; j_call: TRBJ1-1; d_call: -; cdr3_length: 17; v_call: TRBV4-3; cdr3_aa: CASSQDGGAEPNTEAFF; cdr3_nt: TGCGCCAGCAGCCAAGATGGGGGCGCCGAACCGAACACTGAAGCTTTCTTT
clone_size: -; j_call: TRBJ2-3; d_call: -; cdr3_length: 16; v_call: TRBV28; cdr3_aa: CASSDAGQRHTDTQYF; cdr3_nt: TGTGCCAGCAGTGACGCCGGACAGAGACACACAGATACGCAGTATTTT
clone_size: -; j_call: TRBJ2-3; d_call: -; cdr3_length: 14; v_call: TRBV5-5; cdr3_aa: CASSLDGSTDTQYF; cdr3_nt: TGTGCCAGCAGCTTAGATGGGAGCACAGATACGCAGTATTTT
clone_size: -; j_call: TRBJ1-1; d_call: -; cdr3_length: 15; v_call: TRBV6-1; cdr3_aa: CASSEQGRMNTEAFF; cdr3_nt: TGTGCCAGCAGTGAACAGGGGAGAATGAACACTGAAGCTTTCTTT
clone_size: -; j_call: TRBJ2-7; d_call: -; cdr3_length: 15; v_call: TRBV7-2; cdr3_aa: CASSLGPKGSYEQYF; cdr3_nt: TGTGCCAGCAGCTTAGGCCCCAAGGGGTCCTACGAGCAGTACTTC
clone_size: -; j_call: TRBJ2-2; d_call: -; cdr3_length: 18; v_call: TRBV18; cdr3_aa: CASSVVPAYNPNTGELFF; cdr3_nt: TGTGCCAGCTCGGTGGTGCCGGCCTACAACCCGAACACCGGGGAGCTGTTTTTT
clone_size: -; j_call: TRBJ2-1; d_call: -; cdr3_length: 14; v_call: TRBV5-5; cdr3_aa: CASSSEVGYNEQFF; cdr3_nt: TGTGCCAGCAGCTCTGAGGTTGGGTACAATGAGCAGTTCTTC
clone_size: -; j_call: TRBJ2-2; d_call: -; cdr3_length: 14; v_call: TRBV25-1; cdr3_aa: CASSDQVSAGELFF; cdr3_nt: TGTGCCAGCAGTGACCAAGTAAGCGCTGGGGAGCTGTTTTTT
clone_size: -; j_call: TRBJ2-7; d_call: -; cdr3_length: 15; v_call: TRBV15; cdr3_aa: CATSRDLGKSYEQYF; cdr3_nt: TGTGCCACCAGCAGAGATCTTGGCAAATCCTACGAGCAGTACTTC
clone_size: -; j_call: TRBJ2-1; d_call: -; cdr3_length: 14; v_call: TRBV19; cdr3_aa: CASTLYGDSNEQFF; cdr3_nt: TGTGCCAGTACCCTATACGGGGATTCGAATGAGCAGTTCTTC